Sequencing of this TCR beta chain was carried out in a study of T-cell memory formation after mild COVID-19. Trimming pared 4 bases from V and 10 bases from J, leaving 11 bases between. Germline V lookup: CDR1 MNHEY, CDR2 SVGEGT. CDR3 length: 12 amino acids. TCRdb ran MiXCR on the 5' RACE reads and lists one entry per CDR3 protein. Of a few hundred thousand distinct CDR3 sequences in the sample, 25% to 30% were seen once. The TCR sequence derives from an adult woman who had mild COVID-19 (a few samples of this study predate the infection). Cell type and time point are not known. This rearrangement joins TRBV6-2 or TRBV6-3 to TRBJ2-1; TRBD2 might be the D (5 bases). The sequenced sample was PBMCs or a T cell subset sorted from them (not recorded which). CDR3 protein: CASSSWEREQFF. The CDR3 DNA reads TGTGCCAGCAGTTCGTGGGAGCGCGAGCAGTTCTTC.